These T cell receptor beta chains were read from a single sample in a study of cytomegalovirus exposure and HLA in healthy donors. Assay: immunoSEQ multiplex PCR; the TCRdb copy retains only in-frame clones and omits some. The table records approximately 130,000 clones, around 87% of them present only once. What was sequenced was PBMCs. These receptors all stem from a woman younger than 45 in good health and CMV-seronegative. CDR3s include the opening cysteine and the closing phenylalanine or tryptophan. D genes are given only for firm matches. Where a row states a size, it is once, few, many or the class of an expanded clone; other rows omit it.

. | TRBJ1-1 | . | 15 | TRBV28 | CASSFSLGGATEAFF | TGTGCCAGCAGTTTCTCCCTCGGTGGGGCAACTGAAGCTTTCTTT
. | TRBJ1-2 | TRBD1 | 14 | TRBV6-1 | CASSPGTVDYGYTF | TGTGCCAGCAGTCCCGGGACAGTCGACTATGGCTACACCTTC
few | TRBJ1-1 | . | 14 | TRBV5-1 | CASSLATVNTEAFF | TGCGCCAGCAGCTTGGCAACGGTTAACACTGAAGCTTTCTTT
. | TRBJ1-1 | . | 14 | TRBV19 | CASSIEGLNTEAFF | TGTGCCAGTAGTATTGAGGGTTTGAACACTGAAGCTTTCTTT
. | TRBJ1-2 | . | 13 | TRBV2 | CASSEGREHGYTF | TGTGCCAGCAGCGAGGGTAGGGAACATGGCTACACCTTC
few | TRBJ2-7 | . | 15 | TRBV19 | CASQFAGGTGYEQYF | TGTGCCAGTCAATTCGCCGGAGGGACTGGCTACGAGCAGTACTTC
few | TRBJ2-1 | . | 11 | TRBV19 | CASSPGYEQFF | TGTGCCAGTAGTCCCGGTTATGAGCAGTTCTTC
. | TRBJ1-5 | . | 13 | TRBV29-1 | CSPDRDSNQPQHF | TGCAGCCCTGACAGAGATAGCAATCAGCCCCAGCATTTT
. | TRBJ2-2 | . | 18 | TRBV19 | CASSIVPKGTRTTGELFF | TGTGCCAGTAGTATAGTCCCTAAAGGTACTAGAACTACCGGGGAGCTGTTTTTT
. | TRBJ2-1 | . | 15 | TRBV10-3 | CAISEWAGSYNEQFF | TGTGCCATCAGTGAATGGGCGGGATCCTACAATGAGCAGTTCTTC
. | TRBJ2-1 | TRBD1 | 13 | TRBV2 | CASSRDSYNEQFF | TGTGCCAGCAGTCGGGACAGTTACAATGAGCAGTTCTTC
. | TRBJ1-6 | . | 12 | TRBV19 | CASTAGNSPLHF | TGTGCCAGTACGGCAGGGAATTCACCCCTCCACTTT
. | TRBJ1-1 | . | 13 | TRBV29-1 | CSVEGGLNTEAFF | TGCAGCGTTGAAGGCGGGTTGAACACTGAAGCTTTCTTT
. | TRBJ2-2 | . | 15 | TRBV7-2 | CASSFRRANTGELFF | TGTGCCAGCAGCTTTCGACGGGCGAACACCGGGGAGCTGTTTTTT
. | TRBJ1-2 | TRBD1 | 17 | TRBV4-1 | CASSRLGETGKSSGYTF | TGCGCCAGCAGCCGGCTGGGGGAGACAGGGAAATCTTCTGGCTACACCTTC
. | TRBJ2-2 | . | 13 | TRBV6-5 | CASRPLDTGELFF | TGTGCCAGCAGACCACTCGACACCGGGGAGCTGTTTTTT
once | TRBJ2-1 | TRBD2 | 17 | TRBV2 | CASSEAISGGHYNEQFF | TGTGCCAGCAGTGAAGCGATCTCGGGGGGGCATTACAATGAGCAGTTCTTC
. | TRBJ2-1 | TRBD2 | 14 | TRBV7-3 | CASSVTSGVPEQFF | TGTGCCAGCAGCGTGACTAGCGGGGTCCCTGAGCAGTTCTTC
. | TRBJ1-5 | . | 19 | TRBV7-3 | CASSPASTRTVDSNQPQHF | TGTGCCAGCAGCCCTGCTTCTACTCGGACAGTAGATAGCAATCAGCCCCAGCATTTT
. | TRBJ1-3 | . | 20 | TRBV21-1 | CASSKVSRRRQGYSGNTIYF | TGTGCCAGCAGCAAAGTCTCCCGGAGGAGACAGGGATACTCTGGAAACACCATATATTTT
. | TRBJ1-2 | TRBD1 | 14 | TRBV6-5 | CASSPRTGGYGYTF | TGTGCCAGCAGTCCAAGGACAGGGGGCTATGGCTACACCTTC
. | TRBJ1-1 | . | 12 | TRBV30 | CAWSVSQGEAFF | TGTGCCTGGAGTGTCTCACAGGGTGAAGCTTTCTTT
. | TRBJ2-3 | . | 14 | TRBV14 | CASSQDAMRDTQYF | TGTGCCAGCAGCCAAGATGCTATGAGAGATACGCAGTATTTT
few | TRBJ1-1 | TRBD1 | 15 | TRBV6-5 | CASSYDRGADTEAFF | TGTGCCAGCAGTTACGACAGGGGGGCCGACACTGAAGCTTTCTTT
. | TRBJ2-7 | TRBD1 | 15 | TRBV19 | CASSPGTGFLGEQYF | TGTGCCAGTAGCCCCGGGACAGGGTTCCTCGGGGAGCAGTACTTC
. | TRBJ2-3 | . | 15 | TRBV18 | CASSPTGTTMDTQYF | TGTGCCAGCTCACCGACAGGCACGACGATGGATACGCAGTATTTT
. | TRBJ2-7 | TRBD2 | 15 | TRBV5-1 | CASSLALAGGYEQYF | TGCGCCAGCAGCTTGGCATTAGCGGGAGGCTACGAGCAGTACTTC
once | TRBJ2-2 | . | 15 | TRBV9 | CASSARLSGTGELFF | TGTGCCAGCAGCGCCCGCCTCTCGGGCACCGGGGAGCTGTTTTTT
. | TRBJ2-3 | . | 15 | TRBV5-1 | CASSWGGGAGDTQYF | TGCGCCAGCAGCTGGGGAGGCGGGGCAGGAGATACGCAGTATTTT
. | TRBJ1-5 | TRBD1 | 15 | TRBV28 | CASSFGGTGVQPQHF | TGTGCCAGCAGTTTCGGGGGGACAGGGGTCCAGCCCCAGCATTTT
. | TRBJ2-6 | . | 14 | TRBV29-1 | CSVETGSGANVLTF | TGCAGCGTTGAAACCGGCTCTGGGGCCAACGTCCTGACTTTC
few | TRBJ2-5 | . | 15 | TRBV15 | CATSTTSWDRETQYF | TGTGCCACCAGCACGACTAGTTGGGATCGAGAGACCCAGTACTTC
. | TRBJ2-3 | TRBD2 | 13 | TRBV30 | CAWTSGGADTQYF | TGTGCCTGGACTAGCGGGGGGGCAGATACGCAGTATTTT
. | TRBJ2-4 | . | 17 | TRBV15 | CATSRVGHSLAKNIQYF | TGTGCCACCAGCAGAGTGGGCCACTCCCTAGCCAAAAACATTCAGTACTTC
once | TRBJ1-2 | TRBD1 | 13 | TRBV15 | CATRTTGNYGYTF | TGTGCCACCAGAACGACAGGGAACTATGGCTACACCTTC
. | TRBJ2-2 | . | 14 | TRBV7-3 | CASSLTWEAGELFF | TGTGCCAGCAGCTTAACTTGGGAGGCCGGGGAGCTGTTTTTT
. | TRBJ2-2 | . | 15 | TRBV5-3 | CARSSTGPNTGELFF | TGTGCCAGAAGCTCGACAGGTCCGAACACCGGGGAGCTGTTTTTT
once | TRBJ1-3 | . | 10 | TRBV6-6 | CASLGNTIYF | TGTGCCAGCCTGGGAAACACCATATATTTT
. | TRBJ1-2 | . | 15 | TRBV28 | CASSRPSPARYGYTF | TGTGCCAGCAGCCGCCCTTCTCCGGCCAGGTATGGCTACACCTTC